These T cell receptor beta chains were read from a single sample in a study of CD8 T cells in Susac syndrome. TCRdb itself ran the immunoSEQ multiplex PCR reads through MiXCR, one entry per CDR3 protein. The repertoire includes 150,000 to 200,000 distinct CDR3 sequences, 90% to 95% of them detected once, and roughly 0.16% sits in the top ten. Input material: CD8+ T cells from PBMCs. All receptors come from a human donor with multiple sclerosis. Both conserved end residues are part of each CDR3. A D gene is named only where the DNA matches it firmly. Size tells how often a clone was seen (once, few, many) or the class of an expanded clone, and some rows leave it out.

CASSQGLAGGYNEQFF | TGTGCCAGCAGCCAAGGTCTAGCGGGGGGCTACAATGAGCAGTTCTTC | TRBJ2-1 | TRBD2 | once | TRBV3-1
CASSPGPNVHEQYF | TGTGCCAGCAGCCCGGGCCCGAACGTCCACGAGCAGTACTTC | TRBJ2-7 | - | - | TRBV3-1
CASSPLGLRGEQYF | TGTGCCAGCAGCCCACTGGGACTACGGGGCGAGCAGTACTTC | TRBJ2-7 | TRBD2 | once | TRBV7-9
CASSVGLGADTQYF | TGTGCCAGCAGTGTTGGACTAGGGGCAGATACGCAGTATTTT | TRBJ2-3 | TRBD2 | - | TRBV27
CASSPGPGTYEQYF | TGTGCCAGCAGCCCTGGCCCTGGGACCTACGAGCAGTACTTC | TRBJ2-7 | - | - | TRBV4-2
CASSQDDRGVRESYNEQFF | TGTGCCAGCAGCCAAGATGATCGGGGCGTTCGGGAGTCCTACAATGAGCAGTTCTTC | TRBJ2-1 | - | - | TRBV3-1
CASSKSWGETQYF | TGTGCCAGCAGTAAGAGCTGGGGAGAGACCCAGTACTTC | TRBJ2-5 | - | - | TRBV28
CAWSGGQGGYEQYF | TGTGCCTGGAGTGGGGGACAGGGTGGGTACGAGCAGTACTTC | TRBJ2-7 | TRBD1 | - | TRBV30
CASSLRDGPYEQYF | TGCGCCAGCAGCCTCCGGGACGGACCCTACGAGCAGTACTTC | TRBJ2-7 | - | - | TRBV4-1
CASNHGYTF | TGTGCCAGCAATCATGGCTACACCTTC | TRBJ1-2 | - | - | TRBV27
CASSSMDRGYEKLFF | TGTGCCAGCAGCTCGATGGACAGGGGATATGAAAAACTGTTTTTT | TRBJ1-4 | TRBD1 | - | TRBV5-6
CASTISLWGDQPQHF | TGTGCCAGCACCATCTCCCTCTGGGGGGATCAGCCCCAGCATTTT | TRBJ1-5 | - | - | TRBV28
CSVDHSYGYTF | TGCAGCGTTGACCACAGCTATGGCTACACCTTC | TRBJ1-2 | - | - | TRBV29-1
CASSLDPGGTGELFF | TGCGCCAGCAGCTTGGACCCGGGAGGCACCGGGGAGCTGTTTTTT | TRBJ2-2 | TRBD2 | - | TRBV5-1
CAISGPGLAGTETQYF | TGTGCCATCAGTGGCCCCGGACTAGCGGGGACGGAGACCCAGTACTTC | TRBJ2-5 | TRBD2 | - | TRBV10-3
CASSSGQGFYEQYF | TGTGCCAGCAGTTCGGGGCAGGGTTTCTACGAGCAGTACTTC | TRBJ2-7 | - | - | TRBV12-3/TRBV12-4
CASSLSQDSYEQYF | TGTGCCAGCAGCCTAAGCCAGGACAGCTACGAGCAGTACTTC | TRBJ2-7 | - | - | TRBV13
CASSYGQSSYEQYF | TGTGCCAGCAGTTACGGGCAAAGCTCCTACGAGCAGTACTTC | TRBJ2-7 | - | - | TRBV6-5
CASSLHGQHYGYTF | TGTGCCAGCAGTTTGCACGGACAGCACTATGGCTACACCTTC | TRBJ1-2 | - | - | TRBV27
CASSQIWPRRGEQFF | TGCGCCAGCAGCCAAATTTGGCCGCGCCGGGGTGAGCAGTTCTTC | TRBJ2-1 | - | - | TRBV4-1
CASNRWGVGGTEAFF | TGTGCCAGCAACCGTTGGGGCGTCGGGGGCACTGAAGCTTTCTTT | TRBJ1-1 | - | - | TRBV13
CASSVGQDGRSYNEQFF | TGTGCCAGCAGCGTAGGCCAAGACGGGCGCTCCTACAATGAGCAGTTCTTC | TRBJ2-1 | - | - | TRBV9
CASSQDGTAVDYEQYF | TGCGCCAGCAGCCAAGACGGCACAGCCGTCGACTACGAGCAGTACTTC | TRBJ2-7 | - | - | TRBV4-1
CASSIVGGPYNEQFF | TGTGCCAGTAGTATAGTGGGGGGGCCGTACAATGAGCAGTTCTTC | TRBJ2-1 | - | - | TRBV19
CSARAPGMGYYTF | TGCAGTGCTAGAGCCCCCGGGATGGGGTACTACACCTTC | TRBJ1-2 | - | - | TRBV20-1
CASSEARIPLGTDTQYF | TGTGCCAGCAGTGAAGCACGTATCCCTCTTGGCACAGATACGCAGTATTTT | TRBJ2-3 | - | - | TRBV2
CASSSTVDPYGYTF | TGTGCCAGCAGCTCCACAGTCGACCCCTATGGCTACACCTTC | TRBJ1-2 | - | - | TRBV7-9
CASRLAETNEQFF | TGTGCCAGCAGGCTAGCGGAGACGAATGAGCAGTTCTTC | TRBJ2-1 | TRBD2 | - | TRBV2
CSARTGTGRMGETQYF | TGCAGTGCCAGGACGGGGACAGGCCGGATGGGAGAGACCCAGTACTTC | TRBJ2-5 | TRBD1 | - | TRBV20-1
CASSRAGRDTEAFF | TGCGCCAGCAGTAGGGCCGGACGGGACACTGAAGCTTTCTTT | TRBJ1-1 | - | - | TRBV5-1
CATSREATGVGETQYF | TGTGCCACCAGCAGAGAAGCTACAGGGGTGGGAGAGACCCAGTACTTC | TRBJ2-5 | TRBD1 | - | TRBV15
CSDSSVYNEQFF | TGCAGCGATTCTAGCGTATACAATGAGCAGTTCTTC | TRBJ2-1 | - | - | TRBV29-1
CASSFSAGMYEQYF | TGTGCCAGCAGTTTTTCCGCAGGGATGTACGAGCAGTACTTC | TRBJ2-7 | - | - | TRBV27
CATSDFGGNEQFF | TGTGCCACCAGTGACTTCGGGGGCAATGAGCAGTTCTTC | TRBJ2-1 | - | - | TRBV24-1
CASSLPFRTGDTQYF | TGTGCCAGCAGTTTACCGTTCAGGACAGGTGATACGCAGTATTTT | TRBJ2-3 | TRBD1 | - | TRBV28
CASSVSGWENTEAFF | TGTGCCAGCAGCGTATCAGGGTGGGAGAACACTGAAGCTTTCTTT | TRBJ1-1 | - | - | TRBV9
CASSQELTVTYEQYF | TGTGCCAGCAGCCAAGAGCTGACCGTCACCTACGAGCAGTACTTC | TRBJ2-7 | - | - | TRBV4-2
CASSVKGMLREETQYF | TGTGCCAGCAGCGTCAAAGGAATGTTGAGGGAAGAGACCCAGTACTTC | TRBJ2-5 | - | - | TRBV2
CASSQGSGAYTDTQYF | TGCGCCAGCAGTCAAGGTAGCGGGGCATACACAGATACGCAGTATTTT | TRBJ2-3 | TRBD2 | once | TRBV4-1
CASSVWFENTEAFF | TGTGCCAGCAGCGTATGGTTTGAGAACACTGAAGCTTTCTTT | TRBJ1-1 | - | - | TRBV9
CASRRTSENIQYF | TGTGCCAGCAGGAGGACTAGCGAAAACATTCAGTACTTC | TRBJ2-4 | TRBD2 | - | TRBV7-9
CASSEAPGGGTDTQYF | TGTGCCAGCAGTGAAGCGCCAGGGGGAGGGACAGATACGCAGTATTTT | TRBJ2-3 | - | - | TRBV6-1
CASSPRTPDTQYF | TGTGCCAGCAGTCCCCGGACTCCAGATACGCAGTATTTT | TRBJ2-3 | - | - | TRBV12-3/TRBV12-4
CASSHFTDGNYGYTF | TGTGCCAGCAGCCACTTCACGGACGGGAACTATGGCTACACCTTC | TRBJ1-2 | - | - | TRBV3-1
CASSLVRLAGGFDNEQFF | TGTGCCAGCAGCTTAGTACGGTTAGCGGGGGGGTTCGACAATGAGCAGTTCTTC | TRBJ2-1 | TRBD2 | - | TRBV7-2
CSVDEGVFGSYEQYF | TGCAGCGTTGATGAGGGAGTATTTGGGTCCTACGAGCAGTACTTC | TRBJ2-7 | - | - | TRBV29-1
CASSQTGTSVYF | TGTGCCAGCAGCCAAACCGGGACTAGCGTGTATTTT | TRBJ2-3 | TRBD2 | - | TRBV7-9
CASSPEAPNSYEQYF | TGTGCCAGCAGCCCCGAAGCGCCCAACTCCTACGAGCAGTACTTC | TRBJ2-7 | - | once | TRBV7-6
CASSQEQGQETQYF | TGCGCCAGCAGCCAAGAACAGGGCCAAGAGACCCAGTACTTC | TRBJ2-5 | - | - | TRBV4-1
CASQWNTEAFF | TGTGCCAGCCAATGGAACACTGAAGCTTTCTTT | TRBJ1-1 | - | once | TRBV21-1
CASGRFNQPQHF | TGTGCCAGCGGTCGTTTTAATCAGCCCCAGCATTTT | TRBJ1-5 | - | - | TRBV7-2
CSVERLAGAQETQYF | TGCAGCGTTGAACGCCTAGCGGGAGCTCAAGAGACCCAGTACTTC | TRBJ2-5 | TRBD2 | once | TRBV29-1
CASGRKTGELFF | TGTGCCAGCGGACGGAAAACCGGGGAGCTGTTTTTT | TRBJ2-2 | - | - | TRBV7-3
CASSLFGSTDTQYF | TGTGCCAGCAGTTTATTTGGAAGCACAGATACGCAGTATTTT | TRBJ2-3 | - | - | TRBV27
CASSPGQSEQYF | TGTGCCAGCTCACCGGGACAGAGCGAGCAGTACTTC | TRBJ2-7 | TRBD1 | - | TRBV18